This T cell receptor beta chain stems from a study of T cell clonotyping in hematopoietic cell transplantation. TCRdb's copy holds only in-frame clones and misses some; the assay was immunoSEQ multiplex PCR. The data contain about 10,000 clones, roughly 91% of them seen just once; the ten biggest clones take up under 15%. Specified time point: recipient sample about 28 days before transplant, after cytoreduction. The material was peripheral blood mononuclear cells, obtained before stem cell transplant. The TCR sequence derives from a woman aged 45-65 years with chronic myeloid leukemia. Some clones in this sample may be carry-over from other donors' samples.

CDR3 sequence reads: CASSRQDQPSSTDTQYF. The CDR3 DNA is TGCGCCAGCAGCAGACAAGATCAGCCGTCTAGCACAGATACGCAGTATTTT. This chain joins TRBV4-1 and TRBJ2-3; D uncertain. Trimming removed 5 bases from V and 0 bases from J, with 18 bases in between. The CDR3 totals 17 residues. Germline V gives CDR1 MGHRA, CDR2 YSYEKL.